This T cell receptor beta chain appears in the sequencing data of a study of blood T cell repertoires in COVID-19. Across the study: Nucleic acid was either cDNA or gDNA, and it came from T cells, B-cell-depleted T cells, or PBMCs.

In the source study's methods: How many nucleated cells were present was estimated from reference gene primer amplification. The protocol was immunoSEQ multiplex PCR, while the TCRdb copy is restricted to in-frame clones and leaves out a portion. The D gene and trimming were derived from the DNA, and the V and J assignments and clone size from that table. The sample holds tens of thousands of clones, about 88% seen once. Germline CDR1 is MNHNY and CDR2 is SVGAGI (reference sequence). This CDR3 contains 13 residues. Trimming pared 2 bases from V and 6 bases from J, leaving 10 bases between. The chain employs TRBV6-6 and TRBJ1-2, with D perhaps matching TRBD1 (5 bases). The specimen was peripheral blood. The receptor comes from a man in his 70s with active COVID-19. The DNA of the CDR3 is TGTGCCAGCAGTTACCGCAGGGTCGATGGCTACACCTTC. Translating it yields CASSYRRVDGYTF.